This T cell receptor beta chain was profiled in a study of brain T cells in children with intractable seizures. Looked up from germline, CDR1 is MNHNY and CDR2 is SVGAGI (reference sequence). CDR3 length: 17 amino acids. The V end was cut by 5 bases, the J end by 4 bases, with 23 bases between. Profiling relied on immunoSEQ multiplex PCR, and the TCRdb table lists in-frame clones only, not all of them. The sample lists tens of thousands of clones; more than 95% were seen once. The TCR originated in a boy under three years old with focal cortical dysplasia and intractable seizures. This chain links TRBV6-6 with TRBJ1-2; D possibly corresponds to TRBD1 (5 bases). This specimen consisted of peripheral blood, obtained at surgery. CDR3 in DNA: TGTGCCAGCAGTCCACCCGGGACTTCTCCCTGGAGCTATGGCTACACCTTC. It specifies CASSPPGTSPWSYGYTF.